This entry concerns a single T cell receptor (beta chain). The count of this clone is one. Its recognized antigen is unknown. No base qualities exist here, and no much larger clone lies one base off it. This specimen belongs to a study of neoadjuvant nivolumab and ipilimumab in lung cancer (dated by TCRdb to 2019 to 2021). Background for the entire study: In the NEOSTAR trial, nivolumab was administered intravenously at 3 mg/kg on days 1, 15 and 29, and the combination arm also received ipilimumab 1 mg/kg on day 1 only. The major pathologic response (MPR) rate in the intention-to-treat population in each study arm was designated as the primary trial endpoint. Of the 40 to 45 patients with operable NSCLC treated in the trial, roughly 23 were randomized to nivolumab monotherapy and roughly 20 to nivolumab plus ipilimumab. TCR repertoires in pretherapy (baseline) peripheral blood were compared with TCR repertoires in tumors resected at surgery after neoadjuvant immune checkpoint blockade. Matched pretherapy and resected tumor pairs were analyzed for seven patients: four treated with nivolumab and three with nivolumab plus ipilimumab. The paper's findings and limits, for the study overall: TCR richness and clonality were greater in resected tumors than in tumor-adjacent uninvolved lung, and increases were seen in more dual-therapy-treated tumors. No significant correlation was found between TCR clonality and pathologic tumor regression, and only one major-pathologic-response sample was available for the clonality analysis. Pretherapy blood TCR richness correlated positively with richness in tumors resected after neoadjuvant therapy (Spearman R ≈ 0.86). TCR sequencing was performed in a small number of samples. Tumor T-cell richness and clonality rose from pretherapy to surgery in three of three dual-therapy tumors but in only two of four nivolumab-treated tumors.

Library method: the immunoSEQ multiplex PCR assay. The paper's processing steps were these. Repertoires were summarized by richness and clonality, and significantly expanded and contracted clones were identified between pre- and post-therapy samples. TCRdb took over this immuneACCESS table, retaining in-frame rearrangements with V and J assigned. Such tables are incomplete; in checked studies, under half of the missing clones stem from an unresolved V gene, and the remainder is unexplained. For V, J and clone size, that table is used; D and trimming come from the DNA. The sample includes under 9,000 clones, with 75% to 90% observed a single time. The ten biggest clones cover roughly 5% of the sample. The meaning of the sample's time point label: at surgical resection after neoadjuvant nivolumab +/- ipilimumab. The samples were taken from NEOSTAR, a phase 2 randomized trial in operable NSCLC that tested neoadjuvant nivolumab or nivolumab plus ipilimumab, followed by surgery.

According to the germline V gene (reference sequence), CDR1 reads WNHNN and CDR2 reads SYGVQD. Cut back by 3 bases and 4 bases, the V and J ends lie 12 bases apart. The CDR3 spans 14 residues, from the cysteine through the phenylalanine. Of the read, only the CDR3 DNA is kept; its 42 bases are in frame from base 1. The origin of this receptor is an adult with non-small cell lung cancer. The sample in question was tumor tissue, obtained after neoadjuvant nivolumab, alone or with ipilimumab, at or shortly before surgery. In this chain, TRBV10-1 is recombined with TRBJ1-1; TRBD1 is a weak D gene call, 6 bases matching. Here the CDR3 is given as CASSEVAGATEAFF. The bases are TGCGCCAGCAGTGAAGTAGCAGGGGCCACTGAAGCTTTCTTT.